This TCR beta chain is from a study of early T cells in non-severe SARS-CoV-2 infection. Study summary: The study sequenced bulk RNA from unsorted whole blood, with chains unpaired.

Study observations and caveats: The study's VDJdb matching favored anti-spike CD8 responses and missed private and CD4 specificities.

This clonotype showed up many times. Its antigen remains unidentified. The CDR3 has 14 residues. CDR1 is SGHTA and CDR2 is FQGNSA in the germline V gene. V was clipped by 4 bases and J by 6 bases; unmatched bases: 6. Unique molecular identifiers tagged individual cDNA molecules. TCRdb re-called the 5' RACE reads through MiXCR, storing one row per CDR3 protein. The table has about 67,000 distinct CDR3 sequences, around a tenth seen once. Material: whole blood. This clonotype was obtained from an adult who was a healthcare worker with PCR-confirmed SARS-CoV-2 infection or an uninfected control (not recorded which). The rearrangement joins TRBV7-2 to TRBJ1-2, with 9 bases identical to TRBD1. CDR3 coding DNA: TGTGCCAGCAGCTCACGGACAGGGGTGGATGGCTACACCTTC. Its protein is CASSSRTGVDGYTF.